Here is one T cell receptor (beta chain) with its context. The naive CD8 subset, CD45RO-negative cells positively selected for CCR7, excluded terminally differentiated effector memory CD45RA+ cells. This entry is derived from a study of shared clonotypes between healthy human individuals. This table comes from immunoSEQ multiplex PCR, and its TCRdb copy is limited to in-frame clones, with some not included. The repertoire consists of around 610,000 clones, with 90% to 97% occurring once and the leading ten covering 0.11%. The J segment lost 3 bases and the V segment lost 8 bases, leaving 14 bases of the junction unmatched. The CDR3 consists of 16 residues. CDR1 and CDR2 from the germline V gene are MNHEY and SMNVEV (reference sequence).

Sequenced sample: naive CD8+ T cells sorted from blood. V is TRBV27 and J is TRBJ2-7, with 9 bases that match TRBD2. This TCR was recovered from a woman under 40 in good health. The CDR3 DNA is TGTGCCAGCGGAAAGGCACTGCGGGAGGGCCTCTACGAGCAGTACTTC. Residues: CASGKALREGLYEQYF.